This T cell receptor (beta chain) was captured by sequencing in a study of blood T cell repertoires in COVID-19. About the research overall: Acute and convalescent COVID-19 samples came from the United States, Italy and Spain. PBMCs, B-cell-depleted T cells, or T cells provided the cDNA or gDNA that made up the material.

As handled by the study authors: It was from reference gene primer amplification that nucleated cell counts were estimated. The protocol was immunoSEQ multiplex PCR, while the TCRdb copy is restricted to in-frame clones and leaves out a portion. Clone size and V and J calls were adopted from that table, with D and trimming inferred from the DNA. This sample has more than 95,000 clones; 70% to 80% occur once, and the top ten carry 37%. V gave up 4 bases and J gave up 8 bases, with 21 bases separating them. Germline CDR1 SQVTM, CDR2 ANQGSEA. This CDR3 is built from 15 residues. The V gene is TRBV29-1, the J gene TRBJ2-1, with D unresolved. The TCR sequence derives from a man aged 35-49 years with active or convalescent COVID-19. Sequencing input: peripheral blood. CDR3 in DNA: TGCAGCGTTGTACGAACTCGTTCTTCCCCGGATGAGCAGTTCTTC. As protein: CSVVRTRSSPDEQFF.